The T cell receptor (beta chain) under discussion was sequenced for a study of Graves' ophthalmopathy and Graves' hyperthyroidism. The study, taken as a whole, reports: Most clonotypes expanded in thyroid above 0.001 frequency were present in blood too.

RNA transcripts provided the template for amplifying TCR beta CDR3 regions. Scientists carried out first-round RT-PCR using HTBI primers and then a second-round multiplex PCR. One entry per CDR3 protein results from TCRdb running MiXCR on the multiplex PCR reads. This table has about 1.2 million distinct CDR3 sequences, about two fifths appearing once. The V and J ends lost 8 bases and 5 bases, in that order; junction bases with no gene match: 9. CDR1 and CDR2 from the germline V gene are MDHEN and SYDVKM. The CDR3 length is 13 residues. As to this clonotype: The antigen is undetermined.

Included hyperthyroidism patients were aged 18 to 65 and newly diagnosed (under 2 months' duration). No donor had other autoimmune disease, uncontrolled infection, pregnancy or lactation. The chain has TRBV28 and TRBJ2-7, with 7 bases aligning to TRBD1. The material sequenced was peripheral blood or thyroid tissue (not recorded which). The sequence was obtained from an adult man with Graves' hyperthyroidism. The CDR3 spells CASRSQGVHEQYF. CDR3 nucleotides: TGTGCCAGCCGTTCTCAGGGGGTTCACGAGCAGTACTTC. Drawing the rest from reference TRBV28 and TRBJ2-7, the complete variable domain is DVKVTQSSRYLVKRTGEKVFLECVQDMDHENMFWYRQDPGLGLRLIYFSYDVKMKEKGDIPEGYSVSREKKERFSLILESASTNQTSMYLCASRSQGVHEQYFGPGTRLTVT.